Listed below are T cell receptor beta chains from one sample, sequenced in a study of OX40 agonist ivuxolimab in advanced cancers. Produced via immunoSEQ multiplex PCR; TCRdb's table is partial and in-frame only. Of tens of thousands of clones in the sample, 85% were seen once. The sequencing used CD4+ or CD8+ T cells sorted from blood, collected in a trial of the OX40 agonist ivuxolimab. The receptors were sampled from an adult with an advanced solid tumor such as melanoma, head and neck, liver or kidney cancer. Both conserved end residues are part of each CDR3. The D gene is left open where the match is weak. Only some rows state a clone size, as once, few, many or a class for expanded clones.

j_gene | v_gene | abundance | d_gene | CDR3nt | CDR3aa
TRBJ2-5 | TRBV30 | NA | TRBD2 | TGTGCCTGGACCCGAGCGGGAGGGGGGGAGACCCAGTACTTC | CAWTRAGGGETQYF
TRBJ2-5 | TRBV28 | NA | NA | TGTGCCAGCAGTTCGAGGGGAGGGGGGTACCGGGAGACCCAGTACTTC | CASSSRGGGYRETQYF
TRBJ2-3 | TRBV19 | NA | NA | TGTGCCAGTAGTAGCGGCGGGGCTTACACAGATACGCAGTATTTT | CASSSGGAYTDTQYF
TRBJ1-2 | TRBV19 | NA | TRBD1 | TGTGCCAGTAGTGTAAACAGGGGCGGCTATGGCTACACCTTC | CASSVNRGGYGYTF
TRBJ1-5 | TRBV6-1 | NA | TRBD1 | TGTGCCAGCCAGGTACAGGGGATTCAGCCCCAGCATTTT | CASQVQGIQPQHF
TRBJ1-6 | TRBV4-1 | NA | NA | TGCGCCAGCAGCCAAGCGAACATGGGAATGGCCTATAATTCACCCCTCCACTTT | CASSQANMGMAYNSPLHF
TRBJ2-7 | TRBV5-4 | NA | NA | TGTGCCAGCAGCCCGATTAGGGGTGAAAATACCTACGAGCAGTACTTC | CASSPIRGENTYEQYF
TRBJ2-7 | TRBV29-1 | once | NA | TGCAGCGCTGAAATGACAGGCTCCTACGAGCAGTACTTC | CSAEMTGSYEQYF
TRBJ1-4 | TRBV5-4 | NA | TRBD1 | TGTGCCAGCAGCCCCGGACAGGTTGCAACTAATGAAAAACTGTTTTTT | CASSPGQVATNEKLFF
TRBJ2-3 | TRBV28 | few | NA | TGTGCCAGCAGTTTTAATAGGGGGAGCACAGATACGCAGTATTTT | CASSFNRGSTDTQYF
TRBJ2-2 | TRBV7-2 | NA | NA | TGTGCCAGCAGCTTAAGGGAGAACGGGGAGCTGTTTTTT | CASSLRENGELFF
TRBJ1-1 | TRBV11-2 | NA | NA | TGTGCCAGCAGCCGGACAGATCAGAACACTGAAGCTTTCTTT | CASSRTDQNTEAFF
TRBJ2-7 | TRBV7-2 | NA | TRBD1 | TGTGCCAGCAGCCACAGACAGGGGGCTGGGGAGCAGTACTTC | CASSHRQGAGEQYF
TRBJ2-5 | TRBV28 | NA | TRBD2 | TGTGCCAGCAGTCACCCCCGGACTAGCGGAGAGACCCAGTACTTC | CASSHPRTSGETQYF
TRBJ2-5 | TRBV11-1 | NA | NA | TGTGCCAGCAGCCGTCGGACCCTGCCACAAGAGACCCAGTACTTC | CASSRRTLPQETQYF
TRBJ2-1 | TRBV11-1 | NA | NA | TGTGCCAGCAGCTTAACGGAGCAGGGTTCTAATGAGCAGTTCTTC | CASSLTEQGSNEQFF
TRBJ2-3 | TRBV6-1 | NA | NA | TGTGCCAGCAGTCCTGGGGGGCGGGACGGGGCGCAGTATTTT | CASSPGGRDGAQYF
TRBJ1-1 | TRBV10-1 | NA | NA | TGCGCCAGCAGTGAAGGGACGGTTTGGCGAGACACTGAAGCTTTCTTT | CASSEGTVWRDTEAFF
TRBJ2-3 | TRBV7-9 | once | NA | TGTGCCAGTAGGCTTGGGGGAACAGATACGCAGTATTTT | CASRLGGTDTQYF
TRBJ1-2 | TRBV13 | NA | TRBD1 | TGTGCCAGCAGCTCGACAGGGAACTATGGCTACACCTTC | CASSSTGNYGYTF
TRBJ1-5 | TRBV7-2 | NA | NA | TGTGCCAGCAGCTCCCTGGGGCAGGGAGGCAATCAGCCCCAGCATTTT | CASSSLGQGGNQPQHF
TRBJ2-5 | TRBV5-1 | few | TRBD2 | TGCGCCAGCAGCTTGGGACTAGCTAGAGGGGAGACCCAGTACTTC | CASSLGLARGETQYF
TRBJ2-3 | TRBV11-3 | NA | NA | TGTGCCAGCAGCGAGGGAGAGGATACGCAGTATTTT | CASSEGEDTQYF
TRBJ2-5 | TRBV30 | NA | NA | TGTGCCTGGAGCGTAGGGAACCAAGAGACCCAGTACTTC | CAWSVGNQETQYF
TRBJ2-3 | TRBV27 | NA | NA | TGTGCCAGCAGTTTATCGGCACACACAGATACGCAGTATTTT | CASSLSAHTDTQYF
TRBJ2-2 | TRBV5-4 | NA | NA | TGTGCCAGCAGCTTGGCGTATTCCCGTAGGCTGTTTTTT | CASSLAYSRRLFF
TRBJ2-7 | TRBV9 | NA | TRBD2 | TGTGCCAGCAGCGTAGGAGGTGGGATAGCGGGAGGCAACGAGCAGTACTTC | CASSVGGGIAGGNEQYF
TRBJ1-4 | TRBV5-4 | NA | NA | TGTGCCAGCAGCTTGGCGGGGGTTGAAGGAAAACTGTTTTTT | CASSLAGVEGKLFF
TRBJ1-1 | TRBV19 | NA | TRBD1 | TGTGCCAGTACCCAGAGGGGGCGACAGGGTCTGAACACTGAAGCTTTCTTT | CASTQRGRQGLNTEAFF
TRBJ1-3 | TRBV27 | NA | NA | TGTGCCAGCAGTTTAGGCATGGGAAACACCATATATTTT | CASSLGMGNTIYF
TRBJ2-5 | TRBV5-4 | NA | TRBD2 | TGTGCCACCTCACTAGCGGGGGAGGAGACCCAGTACTTC | CATSLAGEETQYF
TRBJ2-7 | TRBV25-1 | NA | NA | TGTGCCAGCAGTGGACTACAGGGACGCGAGCAGTACTTC | CASSGLQGREQYF
TRBJ1-2 | TRBV5-6 | NA | TRBD1 | TGTGCCAGCAGCTTAGGTGACAGGGGCCATGGCTACACCTTC | CASSLGDRGHGYTF
TRBJ2-5 | TRBV18 | NA | NA | TGTGCCAGCTCACCTTCCCGAGAGACCCAGTACTTC | CASSPSRETQYF
TRBJ2-1 | TRBV11-3 | NA | TRBD2 | TGTGCCAGCAGCCGACCCGGGGGGGCCAATGAGCAGTTCTTC | CASSRPGGANEQFF
TRBJ2-3 | TRBV18 | NA | NA | TGTGCCAGCTCACCAAAGGCAGATACGCAGTATTTT | CASSPKADTQYF
TRBJ2-2 | TRBV5-3 | NA | NA | TGTGCCAGAAGGCAACAAACAGGGCTGAACACCGGGGAGCTGTTTTTT | CARRQQTGLNTGELFF
TRBJ2-3 | TRBV19 | NA | TRBD2 | TGTGCCAGTAATCAAGCGGGAGGGAGCACAGATACGCAGTATTTT | CASNQAGGSTDTQYF
TRBJ1-1 | TRBV5-1 | NA | TRBD1 | TGCGCCAGCAGCTTGGAGCAGGGGGCTAGGACTGAAGCTTTCTTT | CASSLEQGARTEAFF
TRBJ1-1 | TRBV7-2 | NA | NA | TGTGCCAGCAGGCGCGACACGAACACTGAAGCTTTCTTT | CASRRDTNTEAFF
TRBJ2-7 | TRBV11-2 | once | NA | TGTGCCAGCACCCCCCTTGGTACGGCCGCCTACGAGCAGTACTTC | CASTPLGTAAYEQYF
TRBJ1-1 | TRBV30 | NA | NA | TGCGCCTCGGGGAGGACGCTTGAAGCTTTCTTT | CASGRTLEAFF
TRBJ1-2 | TRBV7-2 | NA | NA | TGTGCCAGCAGCTTAGTTGGGGGCTATGGCTACACCTTC | CASSLVGGYGYTF
TRBJ2-2 | TRBV5-1 | once | NA | TGCGCCAGCAGCTTGACCGCCGGGGAGCTGTTTTTT | CASSLTAGELFF
TRBJ2-5 | TRBV5-5 | NA | NA | TGTGCCAGCAGCGGCGGGCCCTCGGGTCGGACCCAGTACTTC | CASSGGPSGRTQYF
TRBJ2-2 | TRBV6-1 | NA | TRBD1 | TGTGCCAGCAGTGGACAGGGAAACACCGGGGAGCTGTTTTTT | CASSGQGNTGELFF
TRBJ2-6 | TRBV5-1 | NA | NA | TGCGCCAGCAGCTCGACGGGACCGACCTCTGGGGCCAACGTCCTGACTTTC | CASSSTGPTSGANVLTF
TRBJ2-7 | TRBV2 | NA | TRBD1 | TGTGCCAGCAGCCGGGACAGGGTCTCCGAGCAGTACTTC | CASSRDRVSEQYF
TRBJ2-2 | TRBV4-3 | once | NA | TGCGCCAGCAGCCAAGTCGGCGCGGGGCACACCGGGGAGCTGTTTTTT | CASSQVGAGHTGELFF
TRBJ1-3 | TRBV19 | NA | NA | TGTGCCAGTAGTAGGGAAAGCTCTGGAAACACCATATATTTT | CASSRESSGNTIYF
TRBJ1-3 | TRBV6-5 | NA | NA | TGTGCCAGCAGTGATTTGGGGATCACCATATATTTT | CASSDLGITIYF
TRBJ2-5 | TRBV30 | few | NA | TGTGCCTGGGCTCGCGAGACCGGGGGGACCCAGTACTTC | CAWARETGGTQYF
TRBJ2-2 | TRBV6-5 | NA | TRBD1 | TGTGCCACATCCCCGGGACAGGGATCCGGGGAGCTGTTTTTT | CATSPGQGSGELFF
TRBJ1-6 | TRBV4-1 | once | NA | TGCGCCAGCAGCCAGCCGGGGCGGGTGGATAATTCACCCCTCCACTTT | CASSQPGRVDNSPLHF
TRBJ2-1 | TRBV5-6 | NA | TRBD2 | TGTGCCAGCAGGCCCCAGGGGCTAGCGGGGAATGAGCAGTTCTTC | CASRPQGLAGNEQFF